These 5 T cell receptor beta chains were sequenced from one sample in a study of T cell repertoires in cytomegalovirus infection. In TCRdb, the reads were re-called with MiXCR into one record per CDR3 protein. This sample has about 340,000 distinct CDR3 sequences, with 25% to 35% found just once. For these receptors, no antigen is known. Sequencing used cultured PBMCs, obtained from culture after CMV antigen stimulation. Receptor source: a human donor in good health (CMV status not recorded). Some clones in this sample may be carry-over from other donors' samples.

The V gene is TRBV12-3 or TRBV12-4, the J gene TRBJ2-5; 7 bases map to TRBD1. The CDR3 totals 14 residues. V dropped 0 bases and J dropped 7; count of bases not matched to a gene: 5. The DNA of the CDR3 is TGTGCCAGCAGTTTAGCGGGGGCAGGGGGGACCCAGTACTTC. The encoded protein is CASSLAGAGGTQYF.

The chain has TRBV7-6 and TRBJ2-7; D possibly corresponds to TRBD1 (5 bases). Germline V CDR1 and CDR2: SGHVS, FNYEAQ. The CDR3 is 14 residues long. Trimming removed 5 bases from V and 1 base from J, with 12 bases in between. In DNA form, the CDR3 reads TGTGCCAGCAGCGTCCCGACAGCTTCCTACGAGCAGTACTTC. Translated, it gives CASSVPTASYEQYF.

The chain joins TRBV7-9 to TRBJ1-6; no clear D. The V and J ends lost 2 bases and 0 bases respectively, with 8 bases between them. From germline, CDR1 is SEHNR and CDR2 FQNEAQ (reference sequence). The CDR3 loop spans 16 amino acids. The CDR3 coding sequence is TGTGCCAGCAGCTTATCCAGGAGCTCCTATAATTCACCCCTCCACTTT. It translates to CASSLSRSSYNSPLHF. Supplemented by reference TRBV7-9 and TRBJ1-6, the full variable domain reads DTGVSQNPRHKITKRGQNVTFRCDPISEHNRLYWYRQTLGQGPEFLTYFQNEAQLEKSRLLSDRFSAERPKGSFSTLEIQRTEQGDSAMYLCASSLSRSSYNSPLHFGNGTRLTVT.

Notes on this clonotype: The junction differs from germline at one of its ends, possibly a read error. The chain links TRBV18 to TRBJ1-1; perhaps TRBD1 as D (5 bases). Germline V gene data show CDR1 as KGHSH and CDR2 as LQKENI. The CDR3 spans 16 residues. This CDR3 is CASSPPGVGTNTEASF. CDR3 sequence (DNA): TGTGCCAGCTCACCACCGGGGGTGGGGACGAACACTGAAGCTTCCTTT. The entire variable domain, with the rest obtained from reference TRBV18 and TRBJ1-1, is as follows: NAGVMQNPRHLVRRRGQEARLRCSPMKGHSHVYWYRQLPEEGLKFMVYLQKENIIDESGMPKERFSAEFPKEGPSILRIQQVVRGDSAAYFCASSPPGVGTNTEASFGQGTRLTVV.

V and J are TRBV12-3 or TRBV12-4 and TRBJ2-3; no definite D call. CDR3 length: 13 residues. V was clipped by 3 bases and J by 5 bases, with 9 bases between them. The CDR3 region is CASSFRQGDTQYF. The CDR3 DNA is TGTGCCAGCAGTTTTCGCCAAGGAGATACGCAGTATTTT.